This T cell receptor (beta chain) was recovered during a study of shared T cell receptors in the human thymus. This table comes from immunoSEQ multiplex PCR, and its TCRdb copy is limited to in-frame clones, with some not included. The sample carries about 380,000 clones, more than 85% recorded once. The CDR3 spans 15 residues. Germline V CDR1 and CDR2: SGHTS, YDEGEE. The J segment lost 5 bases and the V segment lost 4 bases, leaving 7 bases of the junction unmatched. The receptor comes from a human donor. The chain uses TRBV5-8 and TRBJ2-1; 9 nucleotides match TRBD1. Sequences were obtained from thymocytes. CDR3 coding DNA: TGTGCCAGCAGCGGAGACAGGGGGGACGACAATGAGCAGTTCTTC. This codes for CASSGDRGDDNEQFF.